The 9 T cell receptor beta chains given below trace back to one sample, sequenced in a study of quantifying T cell responses using KT2 cells. Study background: cDNA was made from DNase-treated RNA using alpha and beta constant primers.

An oligo carrying a UMI was ligated to the cDNA 3' end. An equimolar mix of RC1.1 and RC1.2 primed the beta chain across TRBC1 and TRBC2. One entry per CDR3 protein, called by TCRdb with MiXCR from the UMI-ligation and nested PCR reads. Among around 56,000 distinct CDR3 sequences listed, approximately 13% were seen once. Sequencing was carried out using PBMCs spiked with cells of the T cell clone KT2. All receptors derive from a human donor.

The gene calls are TRBV3-1 and TRBJ2-4, with D hard to call. The CDR3 spans 13 residues. Trimming cost V 0 bases and J 7 bases, with 7 bases left between them. Germline loops: CDR1 LGHDT, CDR2 YNNKEL (reference sequence). The DNA of the CDR3 is TGTGCCAGCAGCCAAGAGTTCACCAACATTCAGTACTTC. Encoded protein: CASSQEFTNIQYF. The entire variable domain, with the rest obtained from reference TRBV3-1 and TRBJ2-4, is as follows: DTAVSQTPKYLVTQMGNDKSIKCEQNLGHDTMYWYKQDSKKFLKIMFSYNNKELIINETVPNRFSPKSPDKAHLNLHINSLELGDSAVYFCASSQEFTNIQYFGAGTRLSVL.

This clonotype was counted ten times or more. The chain recombines TRBV12-3 or TRBV12-4 with TRBJ2-1; TRBD1 or TRBD2 may be the D gene (5 bases each). Trimming cost V 6 bases and J 2 bases, with 11 bases left between them. This CDR3 is 14 amino acids long. The CDR3 region has the DNA TGTGCCAGCAGCCATCAGGGAGCCTACAATGAGCAGTTCTTC. Translating gives CASSHQGAYNEQFF.

This clonotype has more than one count but fewer than ten. The chain employs TRBV6-2 or TRBV6-3 and TRBJ2-5, with 8 bases matching TRBD2. Unmatched junction bases numbered 12, after V lost 7 bases and J lost 2 bases. The length of the CDR3 is 16 residues. Germline V gene data show CDR1 as MNHEY and CDR2 as SVGEGT. CDR3 amino acids: CASTPVAGGGQETQYF. CDR3 nucleotides: TGTGCCAGCACCCCAGTCGCGGGAGGAGGGCAAGAGACCCAGTACTTC.

V and J are TRBV24-1 and TRBJ2-3; D is uncertain. From germline, CDR1 is KGHDR and CDR2 SFDVKD. The V end was cut by 2 bases, the J end by 9 bases, with 5 bases between. The CDR3 length is 11 residues. For the CDR3, the DNA is TGTGCCACCAGTGATTCCCGCACGCAGTATTTT. Its translation: CATSDSRTQYF.

V gene TRBV10-3 combines with J gene TRBJ2-3; 8 nucleotides line up with TRBD1. CDR3 length: 15 residues. Germline assignment: CDR1 ENHRY and CDR2 SYGVKD. The V and J ends lost 10 bases and 5 bases, in that order; junction bases with no gene match: 14. The CDR3, as DNA: TGTGCCACCCAACCCGGGACAGGTGGACGAGATACGCAGTATTTT. It is translated as CATQPGTGGRDTQYF.

This chain joins TRBV5-1 and TRBJ2-7, with 9 bases fitting TRBD1. J lost 6 bases, V lost 3 bases, and 10 bases had no gene match. Germline-derived CDR1 and CDR2 are SGHRS and YFSETQ. The CDR3 loop spans 15 amino acids. The DNA for the CDR3 is TGCGCCAGCAGCTCGGCCGGGACAGGGATTCCCGAGCAGTACTTC. Its translation is CASSSAGTGIPEQYF.

There are many counts of this clonotype. This chain joins TRBV6-5 and TRBJ1-5; D is unresolved. Germline V lookup: CDR1 MNHEY, CDR2 SVGAGI. The V gene lost 5 bases and the J gene lost 0 bases, with 5 bases spanning the gap. The CDR3 has 13 amino acids. In DNA, the CDR3 is TGTGCCAGCAGTCCAGATAGCAATCAGCCCCAGCATTTT. Translating it yields CASSPDSNQPQHF.

V usage is TRBV20-1 and J usage is TRBJ2-4; perhaps TRBD2 as D (5 bases). This CDR3 is 13 amino acids long. V lost 3 bases to trimming and J lost 9 bases, with 15 bases between them. Germline V gene data show CDR1 as DFQATT and CDR2 as SNEGSKA (reference sequence). CDR3 bases: TGCAGTGCTAGTAGTCAACTGGGGAGCATTCAGTACTTC. Translating it yields CSASSQLGSIQYF.

This clonotype has at least ten counts. The chain uses TRBV6-5 and TRBJ2-1, with a tentative D call TRBD2 (7 bases). Germline-derived CDR1 and CDR2 are MNHEY and SVGAGI. This CDR3 has 12 residues. Trimming took 7 bases from V and 8 from J, leaving 12 bases between them. The CDR3 sequence: CASTPGGHEQFF. The CDR3 region has the DNA TGTGCCAGCACCCCGGGGGGCCATGAGCAGTTCTTC.